Each of the 31 T cell receptor beta chains below was sequenced from the same sample in a study of T cells after yellow fever vaccination (dated by TCRdb to between 2018 and 2021). The meaning of the sample's treatment or condition label: live attenuated yellow fever vaccine strain. The library was prepared using 5' RACE. The reads were generated on an Illumina HiSeq 2500. In-frame beta chains were kept once TCRdb had trimmed the public reads at Q25 with fastp and called clones with MiXCR. One record per CDR3 amino acid sequence lists the most common genes and DNA. In all, the sample holds about 350,000 distinct CDR3 sequences, and under 14% of those were seen once. More than 15% of the sample comes from the top ten. Here the sequenced sample was PBMCs, taken on the day of the first yellow fever vaccination. These receptors were obtained from a man aged 18 to 29 who received the YFV17D yellow fever vaccine.

In this sample, this clonotype turned up a few times. The chain has TRBV5-4 and TRBJ2-7, with no clear D. Germline V CDR1 and CDR2: SGHNT, YYREEE (reference sequence). This CDR3 has 15 amino acids. Deletions cut 4 bases from V and 1 base from J, with 15 bases between. CDR3 sequence (DNA): TGTGCCAGCAGCCCAGGACCCTCTGGGTCCTACGAGCAGTACGTC. Residues: CASSPGPSGSYEQYV.

The V gene is TRBV4-3, the J gene TRBJ2-5; D not certain. V shed 0 bases and J shed 1 base, with 6 bases lying between them. The CDR3 consists of 14 residues. CDR1 LGHNA and CDR2 YSLEER come from the germline V gene. The CDR3, as DNA: TGCGCCAGCAGCCAAGAACGGACCCAAGAGACCCAGTACTTC. Its translation is CASSQERTQETQYF.

This clonotype was detected only a few times. The chain combines TRBV12-3 or TRBV12-4 with TRBJ2-2; D may correspond to TRBD1 or TRBD2 (5 bases each). Trimming removed 2 bases at V and 7 bases at J, with 14 bases between. CDR3 length: 15 amino acids. The CDR3 DNA follows: TGTGCCAGCAGTTTAAGGGCAGGGAGTGGCGGGGAGCTGTTTTTT. Protein sequence: CASSLRAGSGGELFF.

The chain carries TRBV4-3 and TRBJ2-1, with D uncertain. The CDR3 spans 13 residues. CDR1 is LGHNA and CDR2 is YSLEER in the germline V gene. Trimming stripped 7 bases from V and 7 bases from J, with 14 bases between. The CDR3 region is CASNSHLGNEQFF. DNA of the CDR3: TGCGCCAGCAACTCCCACCTTGGGAATGAGCAGTTCTTC.

At least ten counts were recorded for this clonotype. J is TRBJ2-3 and V is TRBV9; no clear D gene. V was pared by 3 bases and J by 2 bases, with 13 bases between. Germline V gene lookup returns CDR1 SGDLS and CDR2 YYNGEE. CDR3 length equals 15 residues. The DNA for the CDR3 is TGTGCCAGCAGCGCTGGACCCGCCCCCACAGATACGCAGTATTTT. Residues: CASSAGPAPTDTQYF.

This clonotype showed up just a few times. This chain joins TRBV3-1 and TRBJ2-1; possibly TRBD1 or TRBD2 for D (7 bases each). This CDR3 comprises 18 residues. The germline V gene has CDR1 LGHDT and CDR2 YNNKEL (reference sequence). Trimming stripped 1 base from V and 0 bases from J, with 16 bases between. The CDR3 spells CASSQAPGGGYSYNEQFF. As DNA, the CDR3 is TGTGCCAGCAGCCAAGCACCAGGGGGGGGATACTCCTACAATGAGCAGTTCTTC.

This clonotype was detected only a few times. V is TRBV19 and J is TRBJ1-6, with D perhaps TRBD1 (6 bases). Deletions cut 3 bases from V and 6 bases from J, with 12 bases between. The CDR3 runs to 15 residues. Germline assignment: CDR1 LNHDA and CDR2 SQIVND (reference sequence). Here the CDR3 DNA reads TGTGCCAGTAGTATCGACAGGTCGGGTAATTCACCCCTCCACTTT. Amino acid sequence: CASSIDRSGNSPLHF.

The chain has TRBV7-9 and TRBJ1-5, with 7 positions matching TRBD1. J was trimmed by 0 bases and V by 3 bases; bases with no gene match: 2. Germline V lookup: CDR1 SEHNR, CDR2 FQNEAQ (reference sequence). The CDR3 extends over 15 amino acids. The CDR3 loop is CASSLGQFSNQPQHF. In nucleotides, the CDR3 is TGTGCCAGCAGCTTGGGACAGTTTAGCAATCAGCCCCAGCATTTT.

This chain connects TRBV4-1 to TRBJ2-5, with D perhaps TRBD1 (5 bases). CDR3 length: 18 amino acids. Germline V lookup: CDR1 MGHRA, CDR2 YSYEKL. V was cut by 0 bases and J by 4 bases, with 21 bases left in between. The DNA of the CDR3 is TGCGCCAGCAGCCAAGAAATCCCCAGGGCGTTTGGATTAGAGACCCAGTACTTC. It specifies CASSQEIPRAFGLETQYF.

This clonotype was observed many times. The CDR3 nucleotides are TGTGCCAGCTCGTTCTCAGTTATTAGCACAGATACGCAGTATTTT. Its protein product is CASSFSVISTDTQYF. The V gene is TRBV18, the J gene TRBJ2-3; no definite D call. There are 15 residues in the CDR3. Germline CDR1 is KGHSH and CDR2 is LQKENI. V was trimmed by 6 bases and J by 0 bases, leaving 13 bases between them.

This chain uses TRBV12-3 or TRBV12-4 with TRBJ2-3; 15 positions match TRBD2. The trim removed 5 bases at V and 5 bases at J, leaving 5 bases unmatched. The CDR3 runs to 16 residues. CDR3: CASSGTSGGQGDTQYF. In DNA form, the CDR3 reads TGTGCCAGCAGTGGGACTAGCGGGGGGCAGGGAGATACGCAGTATTTT.

This clonotype came up a few times. The chain employs TRBV18 and TRBJ2-5; 7 bases are shared with TRBD2. J gave up 4 bases and V 1 base, and 6 bases lay outside the gene matches. CDR1 is KGHSH and CDR2 is LQKENI in the germline V gene. The length of the CDR3 is 15 residues. DNA of the CDR3: TGTGCCAGCTCACCACAATATCCGGGGGGAGAGACCCAGTACTTC. Its protein is CASSPQYPGGETQYF.

This clonotype was recorded a few times. The chain employs TRBV12-3 or TRBV12-4 and TRBJ1-4; TRBD1 is a possible D gene (5 bases). Trimming took off 6 bases at V and 2 bases at J, with 10 bases between the two ends. The CDR3 sequence is 14 residues long. CDR3 nucleotide sequence: TGTGCCAGCAGCCGTCAGGGTACTAATGAAAAACTGTTTTTT. Translating it yields CASSRQGTNEKLFF.

J is TRBJ1-5 and V is TRBV20-1; D remains unclear. V lost 5 bases and J lost 1, with 9 bases in between. Germline values: CDR1 DFQATT, CDR2 SNEGSKA (reference sequence). The CDR3 runs to 13 residues. As DNA, the CDR3 is TGCAGTGCTGACGACCGGAGCAATCAGCCCCAGCATTTT. Its translation is CSADDRSNQPQHF.

This clonotype occurred a few times. The rearrangement links TRBV5-1 to TRBJ1-2; no definite D call. Looked up from germline, CDR1 is SGHRS and CDR2 is YFSETQ. Deletions cut 0 bases from V and 8 bases from J, with 17 bases between. The CDR3 covers 15 residues. In DNA, the CDR3 is TGCGCCAGCAGCTTGGGAAGTCCGGGCCCGAGGGGCTACACCTTC. Translated: CASSLGSPGPRGYTF. The whole variable domain, remainder taken from reference TRBV5-1 and TRBJ1-2, is KAGVTQTPRYLIKTRGQQVTLSCSPISGHRSVSWYQQTPGQGLQFLFEYFSETQRNKGNFPGRFSGRQFSNSRSEMNVSTLELGDSALYLCASSLGSPGPRGYTFGSGTRLTVV.

This clonotype was detected a few times. The J gene is TRBJ1-2, the V gene TRBV7-9, with D possibly matching TRBD1 (5 bases). The CDR3 length is 14 residues. CDR1 is SEHNR, CDR2 FQNEAQ, per germline (reference sequence). The V gene lost 2 bases and the J gene lost 4 bases, with 11 bases spanning the gap. The CDR3 DNA reads TGTGCCAGCAGCTTATCCGGGGCAGCCTATGGCTACACCTTC. It specifies CASSLSGAAYGYTF. The full variable domain, completed using reference TRBV7-9 and TRBJ1-2, is DTGVSQNPRHKITKRGQNVTFRCDPISEHNRLYWYRQTLGQGPEFLTYFQNEAQLEKSRLLSDRFSAERPKGSFSTLEIQRTEQGDSAMYLCASSLSGAAYGYTFGSGTRLTVV.

This clonotype came up a few times. The chain employs TRBV10-3 and TRBJ1-5, with TRBD1 identical over 9 bases. Germline V gene sequence: CDR1 ENHRY, CDR2 SYGVKD. This CDR3 has 18 amino acids. V dropped 2 bases and J dropped 1; count of bases not matched to a gene: 9. The CDR3 DNA reads TGTGCCATCAGTGAGGGTCGTACAGGGGGCGGAAGCAATCAGCCCCAGCATTTT. Residues: CAISEGRTGGGSNQPQHF.

In its sample, this clonotype was seen a few times. The chain links TRBV7-2 to TRBJ2-3; D not certain. The CDR3 is made up of 15 amino acids. Germline V gene data show CDR1 as SGHTA and CDR2 as FQGNSA. V shed 1 base and J shed 2 bases, with 10 bases lying between them. The CDR3 region has the DNA TGTGCCAGCAGCTTAGGTCGCGGTCCCACAGATACGCAGTATTTT. Translating gives CASSLGRGPTDTQYF.

This clonotype occurred many times. This sequence joins TRBV20-1 and TRBJ2-3; D might be TRBD1 (5 bases). In germline, CDR1 is DFQATT, CDR2 SNEGSKA (reference sequence). Trimming shortened V by 4 bases and J by 1 base, and 9 bases separated the two germline ends. The CDR3 is 13 amino acids. CDR3 bases: TGCAGTGCTACAGGGTGGGGCACAGATACGCAGTATTTT. This encodes CSATGWGTDTQYF.

This clonotype was seen more than once but under ten times. The chain uses TRBV12-3 or TRBV12-4 and TRBJ2-3, with TRBD1 identical over 9 bases. V shed 1 base and J 4 bases; nucleotides not matched to a gene: 6. This CDR3 is 16 amino acids long. The chain's CDR3 is CASSLERGQGADTQYF. In DNA form, the CDR3 reads TGTGCCAGCAGTTTAGAAAGGGGACAGGGCGCAGATACGCAGTATTTT.

This clonotype was recorded many times. The gene calls are TRBV10-3 and TRBJ1-5; TRBD1 matches at 7 bases. The CDR3 loop spans 13 amino acids. The V gene end was trimmed by 6 bases and the J gene end by 5 bases; junction bases not matched to a gene: 4. In germline, CDR1 is ENHRY, CDR2 SYGVKD. CDR3 DNA: TGTGCCATCAGGGGAGGGGGCGATCAGCCCCAGCATTTT. It specifies CAIRGGGDQPQHF.

The rearrangement uses TRBV20-1 and TRBJ2-7, with 9 bases matching TRBD2. Looked up from germline, CDR1 is DFQATT and CDR2 is SNEGSKA (reference sequence). The CDR3 has 12 residues. The ends lost 2 bases at V and 4 bases at J; junction bases unmatched: 0. The DNA of the CDR3 is TGCAGTGCTAGACTAGCGGGGTACGAGCAGTACTTC. This encodes CSARLAGYEQYF.

This clonotype was observed a few times. The rearrangement uses TRBV12-3 or TRBV12-4 and TRBJ1-1; TRBD1 is a possible D gene (5 bases). The CDR3 has 15 residues. V was cut by 6 bases and J by 1 base, with 15 bases left in between. CDR3 amino acids: CASSTQGITNTEAFF. The CDR3 coding sequence is TGTGCCAGCAGCACCCAGGGAATTACGAACACTGAAGCTTTCTTT.

The chain has TRBV30 and TRBJ2-7, with 10 bases identical to TRBD1. After removal of 2 bases from V and 3 bases from J, the junction contained 1 base not matched to a gene. This CDR3 has 13 amino acids. Germline V CDR1 and CDR2: GTSNPN, SVGIG (reference sequence). The CDR3 protein is CAWSRDRGYEQYF. CDR3 bases: TGTGCCTGGAGTCGGGACAGGGGCTACGAGCAGTACTTC. Full variable domain (remainder filled in from reference TRBV30 and TRBJ2-7): SQTIHQWPATLVQPVGSPLSLECTVEGTSNPNLYWYRQAAGRGLQLLFYSVGIGQISSEVPQNLSASRPQDRQFILSSKKLLLSDSGFYLCAWSRDRGYEQYFGPGTRLTVT.

This clonotype showed up just a few times. The gene calls are TRBV12-3 or TRBV12-4 and TRBJ2-5; TRBD1 is a possible D gene (6 bases). The CDR3 sequence is 14 residues long. V lost 5 bases to trimming and J lost 4 bases, with 14 bases between them. This CDR3 reads CASSLTGIGETQYF. DNA for the CDR3: TGTGCCAGCAGTCTAACAGGGATCGGAGAGACCCAGTACTTC.

The chain recombines TRBV6-2 or TRBV6-3 with TRBJ2-5, with D hard to call. CDR1 and CDR2 (germline): MNHEY, SVGEGT. Trimming removed 2 bases at V and 3 bases at J, with 7 bases between. The CDR3 is 13 residues long. DNA for the CDR3: TGTGCCAGCAGTTACCAGCAGAAAGAGACCCAGTACTTC. Encoded protein: CASSYQQKETQYF.

Many counts were recorded for this clonotype. V and J are TRBV15 and TRBJ2-7; 10 bases are a match to TRBD2. Trimming took 3 bases from V and 4 from J; bases not matched to a gene: 6. The CDR3 loop spans 15 amino acids. The germline V gene encodes CDR1 LNHNV and CDR2 YYDKDF (reference sequence). CDR3 sequence reads: CATSRGTSGVYEQYV. The CDR3 DNA reads as TGTGCCACCAGCAGGGGTACTAGCGGGGTTTACGAGCAGTACGTC.

This clonotype occurred a few times. This sequence joins TRBV10-3 and TRBJ2-7; D possibly uses TRBD1 or TRBD2 (6 bases each). Germline V CDR1 and CDR2: ENHRY, SYGVKD. The CDR3 has 15 amino acids. V lost 4 bases to trimming and J lost 4 bases, with 17 bases between them. Written as DNA, the CDR3 is TGTGCCATCAGTGGGGGGGCCTCGACAGTTTACGAGCAGTACGTC. As protein: CAISGGASTVYEQYV.

This clonotype was seen only a few times. The V call is TRBV7-2, the J call TRBJ1-2; a weak D match, TRBD1 (6 bases). V shed 1 base and J shed 8 bases, with 11 bases lying between them. From germline, CDR1 is SGHTA and CDR2 FQGNSA. The CDR3 extends over 13 amino acids. This chain's CDR3 is CASSLDTGTGYTF. The CDR3 region has the DNA TGTGCCAGCAGCTTAGATACAGGGACCGGCTACACCTTC.

The chain joins TRBV6-5 to TRBJ2-1; unclear D gene. This CDR3 has 14 amino acids. Germline CDR1 MNHEY, CDR2 SVGAGI. V lost 0 bases and J 10 bases, leaving 13 bases between the germline ends. CDR3 region: CASSYSRGGWEQFF. The CDR3 coding sequence is TGTGCCAGCAGTTACTCTCGAGGCGGATGGGAGCAGTTCTTC.

This clonotype appeared a few times. The V call is TRBV21-1, the J call TRBJ2-7. TRBV21-1 counts as a pseudogene. There are 12 residues in the CDR3. CDR3 residues: CASFAEAYEQYF. CDR3 in DNA: TGTGCCAGCTTTGCGGAAGCCTACGAGCAGTACTTC.